The T cell receptor beta chain described here comes from a study of T cell responses to AZD1222 COVID-19 vaccine. Regarding the study as a whole: Only after the peak T cell response were repertoires sampled. The CD4 TCRs associated with vaccination extended across spike and predominated at 160-218 and 743-854.

V lost 4 bases and J 6 bases, leaving 22 bases between the germline ends. The CDR3 covers 17 residues. The germline V gene encodes CDR1 SGDLS and CDR2 YYNGEE. The table came from immunoSEQ multiplex PCR; TCRdb's copy has only in-frame clones and leaves some out. The sample records around 110,000 clones, almost 95% being singletons. In regard to this clone: No antigen is known for it.

The J gene is TRBJ2-2, the V gene TRBV9; D gene uncertain. The specimen comprised peripheral blood, sampled 28 days after the second AZD1222 dose. This clonotype originated in an adult who received the AZD1222 COVID-19 vaccine. The CDR3 DNA is TGTGCCAGCAGCCAAAGCCAAATGTCTAAGGTGTCCGGGGAGCTGTTTTTT. This encodes CASSQSQMSKVSGELFF.